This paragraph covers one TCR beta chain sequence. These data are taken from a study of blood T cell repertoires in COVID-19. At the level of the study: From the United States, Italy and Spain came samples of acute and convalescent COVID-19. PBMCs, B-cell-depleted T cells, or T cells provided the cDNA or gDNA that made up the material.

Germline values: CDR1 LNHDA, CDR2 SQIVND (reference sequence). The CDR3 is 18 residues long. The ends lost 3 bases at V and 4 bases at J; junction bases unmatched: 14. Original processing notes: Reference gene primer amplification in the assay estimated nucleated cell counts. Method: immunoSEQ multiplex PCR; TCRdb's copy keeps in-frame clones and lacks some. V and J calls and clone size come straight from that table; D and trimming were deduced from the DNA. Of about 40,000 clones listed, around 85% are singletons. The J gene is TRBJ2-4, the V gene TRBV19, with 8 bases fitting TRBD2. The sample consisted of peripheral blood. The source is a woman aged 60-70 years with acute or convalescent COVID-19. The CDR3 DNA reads TGTGCCAGTAGTATTTCCCTAGCGGGTTCTTATCCAAAAAACATTCAGTACTTC. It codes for CASSISLAGSYPKNIQYF.